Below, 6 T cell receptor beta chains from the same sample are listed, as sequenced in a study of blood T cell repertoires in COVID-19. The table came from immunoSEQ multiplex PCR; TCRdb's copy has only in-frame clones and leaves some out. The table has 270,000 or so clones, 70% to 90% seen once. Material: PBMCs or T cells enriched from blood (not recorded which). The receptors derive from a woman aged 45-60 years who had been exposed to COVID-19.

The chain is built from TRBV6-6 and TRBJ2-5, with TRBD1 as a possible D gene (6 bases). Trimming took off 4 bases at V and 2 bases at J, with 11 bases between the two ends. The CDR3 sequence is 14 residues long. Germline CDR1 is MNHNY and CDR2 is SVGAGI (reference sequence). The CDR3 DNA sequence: TGTGCCAGCAGTTTCCGGGACACACAAGAGACCCAGTACTTC. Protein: CASSFRDTQETQYF.

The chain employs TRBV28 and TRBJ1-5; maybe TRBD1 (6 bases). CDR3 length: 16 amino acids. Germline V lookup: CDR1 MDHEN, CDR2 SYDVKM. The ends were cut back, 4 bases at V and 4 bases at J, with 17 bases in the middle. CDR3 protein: CASSYHGGGLNQPQHF. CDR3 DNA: TGTGCCAGCAGTTACCACGGGGGGGGCCTAAATCAGCCCCAGCATTTT.

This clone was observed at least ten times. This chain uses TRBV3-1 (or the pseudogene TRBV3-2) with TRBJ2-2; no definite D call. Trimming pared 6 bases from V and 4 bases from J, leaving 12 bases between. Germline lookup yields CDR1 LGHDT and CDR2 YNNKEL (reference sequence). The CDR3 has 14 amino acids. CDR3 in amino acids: CASRMLAGTGELFF. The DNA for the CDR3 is TGTGCCAGCAGAATGTTAGCTGGCACCGGGGAGCTGTTTTTT.

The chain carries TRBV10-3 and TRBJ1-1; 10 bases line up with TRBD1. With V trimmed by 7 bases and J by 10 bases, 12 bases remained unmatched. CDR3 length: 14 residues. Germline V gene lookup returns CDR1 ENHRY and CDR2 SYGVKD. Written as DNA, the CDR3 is TGTGCCATCACTCCGACAGGGGGCCTGTCGCCAGCTTTCTTT. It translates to CAITPTGGLSPAFF.

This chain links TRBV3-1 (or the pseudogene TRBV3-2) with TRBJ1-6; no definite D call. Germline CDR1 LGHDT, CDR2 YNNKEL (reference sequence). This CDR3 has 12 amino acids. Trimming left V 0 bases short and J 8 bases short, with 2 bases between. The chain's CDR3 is CASSQDYSPLHF. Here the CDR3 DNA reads TGTGCCAGCAGCCAAGACTATTCACCCCTCCACTTT.

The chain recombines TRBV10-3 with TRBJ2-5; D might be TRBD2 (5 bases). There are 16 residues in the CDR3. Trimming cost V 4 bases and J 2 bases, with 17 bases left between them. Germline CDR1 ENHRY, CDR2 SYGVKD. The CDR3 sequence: CAISGNMGEGQETQYF. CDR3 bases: TGTGCCATCAGTGGTAACATGGGTGAGGGACAAGAGACCCAGTACTTC.